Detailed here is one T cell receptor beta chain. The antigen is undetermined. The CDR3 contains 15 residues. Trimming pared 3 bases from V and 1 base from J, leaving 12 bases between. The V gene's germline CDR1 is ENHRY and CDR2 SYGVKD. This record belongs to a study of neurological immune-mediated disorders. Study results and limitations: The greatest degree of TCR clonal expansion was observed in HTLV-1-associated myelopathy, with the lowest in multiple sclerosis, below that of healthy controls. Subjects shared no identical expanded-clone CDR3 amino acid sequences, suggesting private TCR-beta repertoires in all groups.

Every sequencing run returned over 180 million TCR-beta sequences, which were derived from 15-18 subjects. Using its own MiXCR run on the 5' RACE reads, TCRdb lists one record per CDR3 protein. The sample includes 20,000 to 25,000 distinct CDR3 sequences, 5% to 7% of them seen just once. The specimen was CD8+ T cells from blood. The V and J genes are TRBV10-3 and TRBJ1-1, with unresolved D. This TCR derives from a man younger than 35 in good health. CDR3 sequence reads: CAISDPDTQNTEAFF. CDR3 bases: TGTGCCATCAGTGACCCAGACACGCAGAACACTGAAGCTTTCTTT.